This is a list of T cell receptor beta chains from one sample in a study of blood T cell repertoires in COVID-19. TCRdb keeps only in-frame clones here, not all; method: immunoSEQ multiplex PCR. Found here are about 220,000 clones, just over 85% of them singletons; the top ten hold over 3%. The sequenced sample was PBMCs or T cells enriched from blood (not recorded which). The origin of the receptors is a woman aged 40 to 49 with acute COVID-19. Both conserved end residues are part of each CDR3. D genes are given only for firm matches. Rows may omit the clone size; those that give it use once, few, many or a size class.

v_call	clone_size	d_call	j_call	cdr3_aa	cdr3_nt
TRBV6-5	.	TRBD1	TRBJ1-4	CASSPGGTGNEKLFF	TGTGCCAGCAGCCCCGGTGGGACAGGGAATGAAAAACTGTTTTTT
TRBV2	.	TRBD1	TRBJ1-2	CASSDETGDYGYTF	TGTGCCAGCAGTGACGAGACAGGGGACTATGGCTACACCTTC
TRBV7-9	.	.	TRBJ1-2	CASSLGSSPRGGYTF	TGTGCCAGCAGCTTAGGTTCCAGCCCTAGGGGTGGCTACACCTTC
TRBV6-5	.	.	TRBJ1-2	CASATGTTNYGYTF	TGTGCCAGCGCTACCGGGACAACTAACTATGGCTACACCTTC
TRBV7-2	.	.	TRBJ2-3	CASSSQGPGGVAIPDTQYF	TGTGCCAGCAGCTCCCAGGGTCCCGGCGGGGTAGCAATACCAGATACGCAGTATTTT
TRBV5-1	.	TRBD1	TRBJ1-1	CASTGQGSRNTEAFF	TGCGCCAGCACGGGACAGGGGTCCCGGAACACTGAAGCTTTCTTT
TRBV7-8	.	TRBD1	TRBJ2-2	CASSRDSRNTGELFF	TGTGCCAGCAGCCGGGACAGCCGGAACACCGGGGAGCTGTTTTTT
TRBV12-3/TRBV12-4	.	.	TRBJ1-4	CASSPTGNEKLFF	TGTGCCAGCAGCCCGACGGGGAATGAAAAACTGTTTTTT
TRBV7-8	.	TRBD1	TRBJ1-5	CASSSGTGGNQPQHF	TGTGCCAGCAGCTCCGGGACAGGAGGCAATCAGCCCCAGCATTTT
TRBV6-5	.	TRBD1	TRBJ1-2	CASTDRGWYYGYTF	TGTGCCAGCACCGACAGGGGGTGGTACTATGGCTACACCTTC
TRBV5-5	.	.	TRBJ1-4	CASSQGPTTNEKLFF	TGTGCCAGTTCTCAGGGGCCTACAACTAATGAAAAACTGTTTTTT
TRBV10-3	.	.	TRBJ1-1	CAISEGRSLNTEAFF	TGTGCCATCAGTGAAGGTCGGAGTTTGAACACTGAAGCTTTCTTT
TRBV7-9	once	.	TRBJ2-7	CASSPRDRGWYEQYF	TGTGCCAGCAGCCCGAGGGACCGGGGGTGGTACGAGCAGTACTTC
TRBV14	once	TRBD1	TRBJ2-1	CASSRQGSRTYNEQFF	TGTGCCAGCAGCCGACAGGGGTCCAGGACCTACAATGAGCAGTTCTTC
TRBV7-2	.	.	TRBJ2-7	CASRSVQGTYEQYF	TGTGCCAGCAGATCAGTACAGGGAACCTACGAGCAGTACTTC
TRBV11-3	.	TRBD2	TRBJ2-1	CASSLGLAGYNEQFF	TGTGCCAGCAGCTTAGGCCTAGCGGGGTACAATGAGCAGTTCTTC
TRBV18	once	.	TRBJ1-1	CASSPGLEAFF	TGTGCCAGCTCACCTGGGCTAGAAGCTTTCTTT
TRBV6-2/TRBV6-3	once	TRBD1	TRBJ2-7	CASSYSRGQGSPYEQYF	TGTGCCAGCAGTTACTCTCGGGGACAGGGCAGTCCCTACGAGCAGTACTTC
TRBV11-2	.	TRBD1	TRBJ1-1	CASSPPGGGAEAFF	TGTGCCAGCAGCCCTCCAGGGGGCGGGGCTGAAGCTTTCTTT
TRBV6-1	.	.	TRBJ1-1	CASSEALRAEAFF	TGTGCCAGCAGTGAAGCGCTGAGGGCTGAAGCTTTCTTT
TRBV14	.	.	TRBJ2-7	CASSQVKGFEEQYF	TGTGCCAGCAGCCAAGTAAAGGGGTTCGAGGAGCAGTACTTC
TRBV2	.	TRBD1	TRBJ1-5	CASSKDRGRGQPQHF	TGTGCCAGCAGCAAAGACAGGGGGCGGGGGCAGCCCCAGCATTTT
TRBV2	.	.	TRBJ2-1	CAIGVQGHNEQFF	TGTGCCATAGGGGTCCAGGGGCACAATGAGCAGTTCTTC
TRBV19	.	.	TRBJ1-1	CASTSPGRARTEAFF	TGTGCCAGTACTTCCCCCGGGCGGGCAAGGACTGAAGCTTTCTTT
TRBV21-1	.	.	TRBJ2-5	CASSKDRHQETQYF	TGTGCCAGCAGCAAGGACAGACATCAAGAGACCCAGTACTTC
TRBV10-3	.	.	TRBJ2-1	CAISPERNEQFF	TGTGCCATCAGCCCCGAACGGAATGAGCAGTTCTTC
TRBV7-6	.	TRBD2	TRBJ2-7	CASSLVASGDYEQYF	TGTGCCAGCAGCTTAGTGGCTAGCGGGGACTACGAGCAGTACTTC